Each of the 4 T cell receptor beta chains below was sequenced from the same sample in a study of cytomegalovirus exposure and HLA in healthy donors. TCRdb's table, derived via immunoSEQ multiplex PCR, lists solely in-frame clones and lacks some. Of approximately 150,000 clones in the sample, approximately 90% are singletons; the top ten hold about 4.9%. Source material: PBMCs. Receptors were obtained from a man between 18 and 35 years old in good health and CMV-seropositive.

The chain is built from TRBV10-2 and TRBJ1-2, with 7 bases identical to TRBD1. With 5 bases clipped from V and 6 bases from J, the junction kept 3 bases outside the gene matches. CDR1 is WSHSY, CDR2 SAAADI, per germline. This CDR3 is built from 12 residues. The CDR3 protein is CASSPTGNGYTF. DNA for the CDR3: TGCGCCAGCAGTCCGACAGGGAATGGCTACACCTTC.

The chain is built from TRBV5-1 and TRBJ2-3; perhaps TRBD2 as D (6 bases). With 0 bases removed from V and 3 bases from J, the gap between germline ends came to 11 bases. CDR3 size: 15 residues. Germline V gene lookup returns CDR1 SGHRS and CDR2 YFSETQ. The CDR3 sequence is CASSLGLDQTDTQYF. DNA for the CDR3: TGCGCCAGCAGCTTGGGACTAGACCAAACAGATACGCAGTATTTT.

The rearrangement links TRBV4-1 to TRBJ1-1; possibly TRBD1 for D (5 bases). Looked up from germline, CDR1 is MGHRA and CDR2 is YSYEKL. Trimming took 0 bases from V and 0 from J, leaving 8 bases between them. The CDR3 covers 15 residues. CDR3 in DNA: TGCGCCAGCAGCCAAGAAGACAGAATGAACACTGAAGCTTTCTTT. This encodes CASSQEDRMNTEAFF.

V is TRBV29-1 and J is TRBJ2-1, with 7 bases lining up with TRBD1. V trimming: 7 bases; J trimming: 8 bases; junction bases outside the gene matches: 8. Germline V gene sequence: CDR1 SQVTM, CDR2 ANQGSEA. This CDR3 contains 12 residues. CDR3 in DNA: TGCAGCGCCCACAGGGGAAGCGATGAGCAGTTCTTC. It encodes CSAHRGSDEQFF.